The 27 T cell receptor beta chains given below trace back to one sample, sequenced in a study of blood T cells in healthy people across ages. A sample-barcoded 5' primer and a J-beta primer mix were used in a second PCR of about 6 to 12 cycles. A single record per CDR3 protein comes from TCRdb applying MiXCR to the 5' RACE reads. This sample has over 1,500,000 distinct CDR3 sequences, with less than 50% found just once. Sequenced: blood. These receptors came from a woman in her forties in good health.

The chain is built from TRBV4-2 and TRBJ1-5, with D perhaps TRBD1 (6 bases). Trimming shortened V by 8 bases and J by 0 bases, and 17 bases separated the two germline ends. This CDR3 comprises 16 residues. Germline CDR1 and CDR2: LGHNA and YNFKEQ. The CDR3 loop is CASRGSGALSNQPQHF. The DNA for the CDR3 is TGTGCCAGCCGGGGGTCAGGGGCCCTTAGCAATCAGCCCCAGCATTTT.

As to this clonotype: Given a much more abundant clone one base away, this may be a read error. The rearrangement joins TRBV10-3 to TRBJ2-7, with a weak D call TRBD1 (6 bases). Germline V gene data show CDR1 as ENHRY and CDR2 as SYGVKD. This CDR3 contains 15 residues. V was cut by 2 bases and J by 1 base, with 12 bases left in between. The CDR3 loop is CAISEAGDGSYEQYF. Written as DNA, the CDR3 is TGTGCCATCAGTGAGGCAGGGGACGGTTCCTACGAGCAGTACTTC.

This sequence joins TRBV12-3 or TRBV12-4 and TRBJ2-7; 11 bases map to TRBD1. This CDR3 region has 14 residues. V was clipped by 7 bases and J by 3 bases; unmatched bases: 5. This CDR3 is CASTTGTGGYEQYF. CDR3 coding DNA: TGTGCCAGCACTACCGGGACAGGGGGCTACGAGCAGTACTTC.

J is TRBJ2-1 and V is TRBV7-9; 7 bases align to TRBD2. This CDR3 spans 15 amino acids. From germline, CDR1 is SEHNR and CDR2 FQNEAQ (reference sequence). Losses at the gene ends were 5 bases for V and 5 bases for J; bases not matched to a gene: 9. CDR3 loop: CASSLSGVFHNEQFF. CDR3 DNA: TGTGCCAGCAGCCTCAGCGGGGTCTTCCACAATGAGCAGTTCTTC. The full variable domain, completed using reference TRBV7-9 and TRBJ2-1, is DTGVSQNPRHKITKRGQNVTFRCDPISEHNRLYWYRQTLGQGPEFLTYFQNEAQLEKSRLLSDRFSAERPKGSFSTLEIQRTEQGDSAMYLCASSLSGVFHNEQFFGPGTRLTVL.

A few counts support this clonotype. The J gene is TRBJ1-2, the V gene TRBV10-3, with 8 bases aligning to TRBD1. Germline values: CDR1 ENHRY, CDR2 SYGVKD. Losses at the gene ends were 10 bases for V and 4 bases for J; bases not matched to a gene: 5. CDR3 length: 12 residues. CDR3 DNA: TGTGCCAGCTGGACAGGGTCCTATGGCTACACCTTC. Amino acids: CASWTGSYGYTF.

This clonotype was recorded a few times. The rearrangement links TRBV29-1 to TRBJ1-2; 8 bases agree with TRBD1. CDR1 SQVTM and CDR2 ANQGSEA come from the germline V gene. The CDR3 extends over 14 amino acids. The V and J ends lost 4 bases and 2 bases, in that order; junction bases with no gene match: 6. CDR3 sequence: CSVASQGANYGYTF. The CDR3 coding sequence is TGCAGCGTTGCATCTCAGGGGGCAAACTATGGCTACACCTTC.

This clonotype was seen just once. The chain employs TRBV6-2 or TRBV6-3 and TRBJ1-5; perhaps TRBD1 as D (6 bases). V lost 4 bases and J 10 bases, leaving 20 bases between the germline ends. The length of the CDR3 is 15 residues. Germline V lookup: CDR1 MNHEY, CDR2 SVGEGT. The CDR3 DNA sequence: TGTGCCAGCAGTTTTTTTCCAGGCGGGGGCGAACCCCAGCATTTT. Its translation: CASSFFPGGGEPQHF.

This clonotype was counted only a few times. V is TRBV7-2 and J is TRBJ2-1; D gene uncertain. V was shortened by 2 bases and J by 0 bases, with 17 bases between the two germline ends. Looked up from germline, CDR1 is SGHTA and CDR2 is FQGNSA. The CDR3 sequence is 18 residues long. CDR3 protein: CASSLRPPARSSYNEQFF. The CDR3 bases are TGTGCCAGCAGCTTAAGGCCCCCCGCGCGGAGCTCCTACAATGAGCAGTTCTTC.

This chain links TRBV4-2 with TRBJ2-3, with TRBD2 matching 10 bases. This CDR3 is built from 17 residues. V was clipped by 1 base and J by 3 bases; unmatched bases: 7. Germline V CDR1 and CDR2: LGHNA, YNFKEQ. The CDR3: CASSQGLAGVGTDTQYF. The CDR3 nucleotides read TGTGCCAGCAGCCAAGGTCTAGCGGGGGTGGGGACAGATACGCAGTATTTT.

The CDR3 nucleotides are TGTGCCACCAGTGATCTCGGACTAGCGGAGGGTACGCAGTATTTT. It specifies CATSDLGLAEGTQYF. The chain uses TRBV24-1 and TRBJ2-3; 10 nucleotides line up with TRBD2. J gave up 8 bases and V 3 bases, and 7 bases lay outside the gene matches. Germline lookup yields CDR1 KGHDR and CDR2 SFDVKD. The CDR3 is made up of 15 amino acids.

At least ten counts were recorded for this clonotype. The genes are TRBV7-2 and TRBJ2-4, with 8 bases aligning to TRBD1. J lost 1 base, V lost 4 bases, and 3 bases had no gene match. Germline CDR1 and CDR2: SGHTA and FQGNSA. The CDR3 runs to 15 residues. The CDR3 loop is CASSSQGAAKNIQYF. The CDR3 DNA reads TGTGCCAGCAGCTCCCAGGGGGCGGCCAAAAACATTCAGTACTTC.

V usage is TRBV28 and J usage is TRBJ1-6, with D possibly TRBD1 on 6 matching bases. This CDR3 has 14 residues. Germline V gene lookup returns CDR1 MDHEN and CDR2 SYDVKM. Deletions cut 9 bases from V and 8 bases from J, with 17 bases between. CDR3 residues: CASTGTQWDSPLHF. The CDR3 DNA sequence: TGTGCCAGTACCGGGACACAATGGGATTCACCCCTCCACTTT.

The V gene is TRBV20-1, the J gene TRBJ1-5; 9 bases match TRBD1. Trimming took 1 base from V and 7 from J; bases not matched to a gene: 5. The CDR3 has 14 residues. In germline, CDR1 is DFQATT, CDR2 SNEGSKA (reference sequence). The CDR3 loop reads CSARGDRVEQPQHF. CDR3 nucleotides: TGCAGTGCTAGAGGGGACAGGGTTGAGCAGCCCCAGCATTTT.

This rearrangement joins TRBV9 to TRBJ2-1, with a tentative D call TRBD1 (5 bases). The CDR3 is 15 residues long. Trimming removed 0 bases from V and 2 bases from J, with 9 bases in between. Looked up from germline, CDR1 is SGDLS and CDR2 is YYNGEE. The CDR3 protein is CASSVARGTYNEQFF. The CDR3 DNA follows: TGTGCCAGCAGCGTAGCTAGGGGAACCTACAATGAGCAGTTCTTC.

This clonotype was seen more than once but under ten times. The V and J genes are TRBV28 and TRBJ1-2, with D tentatively TRBD1 (6 bases). Per germline, CDR1 MDHEN and CDR2 SYDVKM. V lost 6 bases and J 4 bases, leaving 15 bases between the germline ends. This CDR3 is built from 14 residues. DNA for the CDR3: TGTGCCAGCAGAGCCGTGGGAGGGGGCTATGGCTACACCTTC. This codes for CASRAVGGGYGYTF.

This clonotype was observed a handful of times. The CDR3 coding sequence is TGCGCCAGCAGTGGATTTTTTCTAGCGGGGGTCCACGAGCAGTACTTC. Translation gives CASSGFFLAGVHEQYF. The chain links TRBV10-2 to TRBJ2-7; 10 positions match TRBD2. This CDR3 comprises 16 residues. Germline V CDR1 and CDR2: WSHSY, SAAADI. Unmatched junction bases numbered 11, after V lost 4 bases and J lost 5 bases.

This clonotype turned up a few times. V usage is TRBV4-3 and J usage is TRBJ2-1; 8 positions agree with TRBD2. The CDR3 spans 15 residues. The V gene end was trimmed by 1 base and the J gene end by 1 base; junction bases not matched to a gene: 0. Germline values: CDR1 LGHNA, CDR2 YSLEER. The CDR3 DNA follows: TGCGCCAGCAGCCAAGTAGCGGGATCCTACAATGAGCAGTTCTTC. It specifies CASSQVAGSYNEQFF.

This clonotype was found a few times. The rearrangement links TRBV9 to TRBJ2-1; TRBD2 agrees at 8 bases. The V and J ends lost 0 bases and 9 bases, in that order; junction bases with no gene match: 8. There are 15 residues in the CDR3. Germline values: CDR1 SGDLS, CDR2 YYNGEE. The CDR3 DNA follows: TGTGCCAGCAGCGTAGGTGCCCGGGAGGGGGTTGAGCAGTTCTTC. Encoded protein: CASSVGAREGVEQFF. The whole variable domain, remainder taken from reference TRBV9 and TRBJ2-1, is DSGVTQTPKHLITATGQRVTLRCSPRSGDLSVYWYQQSLDQGLQFLIQYYNGEERAKGNILERFSAQQFPDLHSELNLSSLELGDSALYFCASSVGAREGVEQFFGPGTRLTVL.

V is TRBV20-1 and J is TRBJ1-5; perhaps TRBD1 as D (6 bases). Germline values: CDR1 DFQATT, CDR2 SNEGSKA (reference sequence). The germline V and J ends were trimmed by 2 bases and 1 base, with 9 bases remaining between them. The CDR3 is 14 amino acids. Here the CDR3 reads CSARFDRSNQPQHF. DNA of the CDR3: TGCAGTGCTAGATTCGACAGGAGCAATCAGCCCCAGCATTTT.

This clonotype was seen a handful of times. The CDR3 is CASSSSGGTETQYF. CDR3 coding DNA: TGTGCCAGCAGCTCCTCTGGGGGGACGGAGACCCAGTACTTC. The chain employs TRBV7-2 and TRBJ2-5; D is perhaps TRBD2 (6 bases). Trimming pared 4 bases from V and 5 bases from J, leaving 14 bases between. This CDR3 is built from 14 residues. CDR1 and CDR2 from the germline V gene are SGHTA and FQGNSA. Full variable domain (rest looked up from reference TRBV7-2 and TRBJ2-5): GAGVSQSPSNKVTEKGKDVELRCDPISGHTALYWYRQSLGQGLEFLIYFQGNSAPDKSGLPSDRFSAERTGGSVSTLTIQRTQQEDSAVYLCASSSSGGTETQYFGPGTRLLVL.

This clonotype has a handful of counts. For the CDR3, the DNA is TGTGCCAGCAGCTTGAGGGTTTCCAAAAACATTCAGTACTTC. This codes for CASSLRVSKNIQYF. This sequence joins TRBV5-6 and TRBJ2-4; D not certain. From germline, CDR1 is SGHDT and CDR2 YYEEEE. CDR3 length equals 14 residues. V lost 1 base to trimming and J lost 2 bases, with 7 bases between them. Drawing the rest from reference TRBV5-6 and TRBJ2-4, the complete variable domain is DAGVTQSPTHLIKTRGQQVTLRCSPKSGHDTVSWYQQALGQGPQFIFQYYEEEERQRGNFPDRFSGHQFPNYSSELNVNALLLGDSALYLCASSLRVSKNIQYFGAGTRLSVL.

This rearrangement joins TRBV7-9 to TRBJ2-1, with TRBD2 matching 15 bases. The CDR3 runs to 15 residues. V shed 8 bases and J 5 bases; nucleotides not matched to a gene: 4. Germline V lookup: CDR1 SEHNR, CDR2 FQNEAQ (reference sequence). Here the CDR3 DNA reads TGTGCCAGCCGAAGGACTAGCGGGGGGGACAATGAGCAGTTCTTC. It encodes CASRRTSGGDNEQFF.

Only a few counts were recorded for this clonotype. The J gene is TRBJ2-1, the V gene TRBV3-1; D unclear. V dropped 4 bases and J dropped 9 bases, with 10 bases sitting between them. The CDR3 runs to 12 residues. CDR1 and CDR2 (germline): LGHDT, YNNKEL (reference sequence). CDR3 nucleotide sequence: TGTGCCAGCAGCCCCCCTCATGGTGAGCAGTTCTTC. This gives the protein CASSPPHGEQFF.

This clonotype was detected a few times. The chain carries TRBV29-1 and TRBJ2-3, with D possibly called TRBD1 or TRBD2 (6 bases each). Trimming shortened V by 3 bases and J by 5 bases, and 18 bases separated the two germline ends. This CDR3 has 15 residues. Germline assignment: CDR1 SQVTM and CDR2 ANQGSEA. The CDR3 region is CSVDGRGRKKDTQYF. The CDR3 bases are TGCAGCGTTGATGGTCGGGGGCGCAAAAAAGATACGCAGTATTTT.

On this clonotype: A clone one base away is much larger, so this may be a read error. This rearrangement joins TRBV7-2 to TRBJ1-2; tentatively, D is TRBD1 (6 bases). V was cut by 5 bases and J by 4 bases, with 20 bases left in between. Germline-derived CDR1 and CDR2 are SGHTA and FQGNSA. This CDR3 comprises 16 residues. The CDR3 reads CASSAQRGGRGYGYTF. The CDR3 DNA follows: TGTGCCAGCAGCGCCCAAAGGGGGGGCCGCGGCTATGGCTACACCTTC.

V usage is TRBV27 and J usage is TRBJ2-1; 8 bases are a match to TRBD1. The CDR3 runs to 16 residues. V gave up 6 bases and J gave up 9 bases; unmatched junction bases: 16. CDR1 and CDR2 (germline): MNHEY, SMNVEV (reference sequence). Written as DNA, the CDR3 is TGTGCCAGCAGGAGCGCATTTCAGGGGGCCCTCAGTGAGCAGTTCTTC. Translating gives CASRSAFQGALSEQFF.

The V and J genes are TRBV5-4 and TRBJ1-6; TRBD1 might be the D (6 bases). CDR1 and CDR2 from the germline V gene are SGHNT and YYREEE (reference sequence). Trimming stripped 5 bases from V and 10 bases from J, with 16 bases between. This CDR3 is built from 14 residues. The CDR3 here is CASRSRGDQSPLHF. The CDR3 nucleotides read TGTGCCAGCAGATCTAGGGGGGATCAGTCACCCCTCCACTTT.